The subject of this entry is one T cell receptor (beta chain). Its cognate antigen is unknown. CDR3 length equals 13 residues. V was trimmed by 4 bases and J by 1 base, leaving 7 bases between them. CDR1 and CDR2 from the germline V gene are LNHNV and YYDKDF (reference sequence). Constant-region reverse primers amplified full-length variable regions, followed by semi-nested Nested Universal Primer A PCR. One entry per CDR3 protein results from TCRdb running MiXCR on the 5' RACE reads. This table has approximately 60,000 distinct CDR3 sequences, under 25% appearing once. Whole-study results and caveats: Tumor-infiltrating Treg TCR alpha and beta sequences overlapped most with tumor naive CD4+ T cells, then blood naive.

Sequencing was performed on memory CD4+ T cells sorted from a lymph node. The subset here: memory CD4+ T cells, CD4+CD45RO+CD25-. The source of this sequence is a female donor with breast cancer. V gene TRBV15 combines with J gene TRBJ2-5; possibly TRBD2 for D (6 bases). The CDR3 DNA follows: TGTGCCACCAGCACCGGGGGCCAAGAGACCCAGTACTTC. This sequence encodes CATSTGGQETQYF.